This T cell receptor beta chain was identified in a study of T cell responses to AZD1222 COVID-19 vaccine. Study-wide background: Pooling covered second doses at about 4 or about 12 weeks. Study-level points and caveats: Nearly half of unique spike-specific TCRs reportedly avoided B.1.351 and B.1.1.7 mutated regions. Increased Spike-specific TCR breadth and depth were observed after two AZD1222 doses. Across the whole spike, CD4 TCRs peaked at regions 160-218 and 743-854.

The method was immunoSEQ multiplex PCR; TCRdb's version includes in-frame clones alone and lacks a portion of them. The data contain some 22,000 clones, 65% to 90% of them singletons. This clone has a single count. Its matching antigen is unknown. With 4 bases clipped from V and 5 bases from J, the junction kept 6 bases outside the gene matches. Germline V gene data show CDR1 as SGDLS and CDR2 as YYNGEE. The CDR3 extends over 15 amino acids. This rearrangement joins TRBV9 to TRBJ2-7, with 13 bases aligning to TRBD2. The clonotype was recovered from an adult in good health. Material: peripheral blood, obtained on day 0 of AZD1222 vaccination. This CDR3 is CASSYGTSGVNEQYF. In nucleotides, the CDR3 is TGTGCCAGCAGCTACGGGACTAGCGGGGTCAACGAGCAGTACTTC.